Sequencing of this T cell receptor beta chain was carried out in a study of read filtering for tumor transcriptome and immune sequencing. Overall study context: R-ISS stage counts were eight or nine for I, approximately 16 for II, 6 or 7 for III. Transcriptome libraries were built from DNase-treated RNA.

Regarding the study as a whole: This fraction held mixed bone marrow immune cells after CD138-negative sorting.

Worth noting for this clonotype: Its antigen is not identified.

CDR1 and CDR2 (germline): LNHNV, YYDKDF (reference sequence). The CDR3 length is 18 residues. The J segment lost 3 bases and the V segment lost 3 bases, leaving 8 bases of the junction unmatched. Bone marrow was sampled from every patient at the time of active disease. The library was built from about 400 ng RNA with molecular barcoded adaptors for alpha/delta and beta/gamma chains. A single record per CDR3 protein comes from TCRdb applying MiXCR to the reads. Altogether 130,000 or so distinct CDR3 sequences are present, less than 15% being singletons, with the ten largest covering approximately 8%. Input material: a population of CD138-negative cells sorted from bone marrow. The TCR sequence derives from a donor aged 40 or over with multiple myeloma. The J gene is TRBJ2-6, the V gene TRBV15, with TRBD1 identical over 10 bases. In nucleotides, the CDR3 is TGTGCCACCAGCAGGAGGGACAGGGGTTTCTATGGGGCCAACGTCCTGACTTTC. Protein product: CATSRRDRGFYGANVLTF.